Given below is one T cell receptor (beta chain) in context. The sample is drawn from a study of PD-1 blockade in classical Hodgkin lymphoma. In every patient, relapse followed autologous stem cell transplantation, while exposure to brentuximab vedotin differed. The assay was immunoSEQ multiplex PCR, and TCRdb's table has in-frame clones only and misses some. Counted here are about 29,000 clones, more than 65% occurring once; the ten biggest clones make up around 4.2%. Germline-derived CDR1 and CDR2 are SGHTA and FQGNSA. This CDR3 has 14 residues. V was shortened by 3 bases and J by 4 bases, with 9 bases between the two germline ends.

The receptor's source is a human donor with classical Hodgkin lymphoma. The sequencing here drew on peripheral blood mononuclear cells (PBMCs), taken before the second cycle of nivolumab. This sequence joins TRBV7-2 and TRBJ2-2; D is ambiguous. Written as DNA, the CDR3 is TGTGCCAGCAGCTTTGCGGCGAGCACCGGGGAGCTGTTTTTT. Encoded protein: CASSFAASTGELFF.